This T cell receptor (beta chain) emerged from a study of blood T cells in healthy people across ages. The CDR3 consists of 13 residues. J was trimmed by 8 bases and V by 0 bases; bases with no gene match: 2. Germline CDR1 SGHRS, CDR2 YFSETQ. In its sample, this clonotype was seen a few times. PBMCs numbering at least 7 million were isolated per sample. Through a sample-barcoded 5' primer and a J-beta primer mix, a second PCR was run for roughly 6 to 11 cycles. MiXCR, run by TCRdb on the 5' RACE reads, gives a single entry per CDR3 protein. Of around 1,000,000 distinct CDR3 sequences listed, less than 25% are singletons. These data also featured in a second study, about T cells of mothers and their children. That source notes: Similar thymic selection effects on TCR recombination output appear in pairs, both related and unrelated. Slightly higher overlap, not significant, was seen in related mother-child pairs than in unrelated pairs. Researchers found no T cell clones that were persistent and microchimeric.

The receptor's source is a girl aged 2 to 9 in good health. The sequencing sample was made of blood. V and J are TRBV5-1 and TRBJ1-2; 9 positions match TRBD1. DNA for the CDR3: TGCGCCAGCAGCTTGGACAGGGGGCAAGGCTACACCTTC. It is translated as CASSLDRGQGYTF.